Below, 25 T cell receptor beta chains from the same sample are listed, as sequenced in a study of blood T cell repertoires in COVID-19. TCRdb's table, derived via immunoSEQ multiplex PCR, lists solely in-frame clones and lacks some. Among about 320,000 clones, approximately 85% were seen once, and the ten largest hold just over 7%. Sequencing was performed on peripheral blood. These receptors were obtained from a human donor in a cohort sampled during active COVID-19.

The V and J genes are TRBV6-5 and TRBJ2-7; the match to TRBD2 covers 9 bases. The length of the CDR3 is 15 residues. V was pared by 6 bases and J by 4 bases, with 10 bases of the junction left unmatched. CDR1 is MNHEY and CDR2 is SVGAGI in the germline V gene. The CDR3: CASRIAGAFGYEQYF. The DNA of the CDR3 is TGTGCCAGCAGAATAGCGGGGGCCTTCGGGTACGAGCAGTACTTC.

This clone was detected only once. J is TRBJ2-1 and V is TRBV5-8, with TRBD2 matching over 9 bases. Germline V gene sequence: CDR1 SGHTS, CDR2 YDEGEE. The ends lost 0 bases at V and 15 bases at J; junction bases unmatched: 4. The CDR3 runs to 12 residues. CDR3 bases: TGTGCCAGCAGCTTGGGGCGGGGGGGCGCGTTCTTC. As protein: CASSLGRGGAFF.

The V and J genes are TRBV5-5 and TRBJ1-4; 7 nucleotides match TRBD1. The CDR3 sequence is 13 residues long. Germline V gene data show CDR1 as SGHKS and CDR2 as YYEKEE (reference sequence). The V and J ends lost 1 base and 8 bases, in that order; junction bases with no gene match: 2. The CDR3 DNA reads as TGTGCCAGCAGCTTGTCAGGGGGGGAAAAACTGTTTTTT. Protein product: CASSLSGGEKLFF.

This chain uses TRBV14 with TRBJ1-5; D uncertain. With 2 bases removed from V and 11 bases from J, the gap between germline ends came to 13 bases. Germline assignment: CDR1 SGHDN and CDR2 FVKESK. The CDR3 is 13 amino acids. CDR3 loop: CASSQSPFESQHF. The CDR3 bases are TGTGCCAGCAGCCAAAGCCCTTTTGAATCCCAGCATTTT.

This chain uses TRBV15 with TRBJ1-6; D gene unclear. Germline values: CDR1 LNHNV, CDR2 YYDKDF (reference sequence). This CDR3 comprises 13 residues. V was trimmed by 0 bases and J by 8 bases, leaving 5 bases between them. CDR3 in DNA: TGTGCCACCAGCAGAGATCCGGATTCACCCCTCCACTTT. Protein sequence: CATSRDPDSPLHF.

DNA of the CDR3: TGTGCTAGTGGTCCCGCCGGGACAGTTAATTCACCCCTCCACTTT. The encoded protein is CASGPAGTVNSPLHF. The chain joins TRBV12-5 to TRBJ1-6; TRBD1 matches at 7 bases. J gave up 6 bases and V 5 bases, and 7 bases lay outside the gene matches. The CDR3 spans 15 residues. CDR1 and CDR2 from the germline V gene are LGHNT and FRNRAP.

The chain has TRBV5-4 and TRBJ2-7; D is perhaps TRBD2 (6 bases). Trimming shortened V by 3 bases and J by 4 bases, and 14 bases separated the two germline ends. CDR1 is SGHNT and CDR2 is YYREEE in the germline V gene (reference sequence). The CDR3 has 14 amino acids. The CDR3 nucleotides read TGTGCCAGCAGCTCGGGACTCCAGGGTTACGAGCAGTACTTC. It encodes CASSSGLQGYEQYF.

The chain employs TRBV7-2 and TRBJ1-5, with 9 bases lining up with TRBD1. The CDR3 has 14 residues. V trimming: 5 bases; J trimming: 7 bases; junction bases outside the gene matches: 6. Germline V gene data show CDR1 as SGHTA and CDR2 as FQGNSA. The CDR3 DNA sequence: TGTGCCAGCAGCCTGGGACAGGGTCTACAGCCCCAGCATTTT. Amino acids: CASSLGQGLQPQHF.

V usage is TRBV29-1 and J usage is TRBJ2-2; TRBD1 is a possible D gene (6 bases). V was clipped by 6 bases and J by 3 bases, with 11 bases between them. Germline V gene data show CDR1 as SQVTM and CDR2 as ANQGSEA. The CDR3 covers 13 residues. CDR3 region: CSVRGWDTGELFF. The CDR3 nucleotides read TGCAGCGTCAGGGGTTGGGACACCGGGGAGCTGTTTTTT.

The V gene is TRBV3-1 (or the pseudogene TRBV3-2), the J gene TRBJ1-3, with a possible D match to TRBD1 (5 bases). The germline CDR1 and CDR2 sequences are LGHDT and YNNKEL (reference sequence). CDR3 length equals 18 residues. Trimming took 7 bases from V and 0 from J, leaving 22 bases between them. The CDR3: CASTNRFKNVNSGNTIYF. The CDR3 DNA reads as TGTGCCAGCACCAACAGGTTTAAAAACGTAAACTCTGGAAACACCATATATTTT.

The chain joins TRBV7-9 to TRBJ2-7, with TRBD2 matching over 8 bases. The V and J ends lost 2 bases and 5 bases, in that order; junction bases with no gene match: 11. The CDR3 loop spans 16 amino acids. Germline loops: CDR1 SEHNR, CDR2 FQNEAQ (reference sequence). The CDR3 DNA reads as TGTGCCAGCAGCTTAACCAGGGGCGGGGGGTTCAACGAGCAGTACTTC. Translated, it gives CASSLTRGGGFNEQYF. Complete variable domain (other parts from reference TRBV7-9 and TRBJ2-7): DTGVSQNPRHKITKRGQNVTFRCDPISEHNRLYWYRQTLGQGPEFLTYFQNEAQLEKSRLLSDRFSAERPKGSFSTLEIQRTEQGDSAMYLCASSLTRGGGFNEQYFGPGTRLTVT.

In its sample, this clone was seen once. This chain joins TRBV19 and TRBJ1-4; the D gene is possibly TRBD1 (6 bases). This CDR3 region has 13 residues. Germline-derived CDR1 and CDR2 are LNHDA and SQIVND (reference sequence). V was cut by 4 bases and J by 8 bases, with 11 bases left in between. Here the CDR3 DNA reads TGTGCCAGTAGTAACAGGGTTAGAGAAAAACTGTTTTTT. This encodes CASSNRVREKLFF.

The chain has TRBV3-1 (or the pseudogene TRBV3-2) and TRBJ1-6, with D unresolved. V lost 2 bases and J 0 bases, leaving 14 bases between the germline ends. CDR3 length equals 18 residues. CDR1 LGHDT and CDR2 YNNKEL come from the germline V gene (reference sequence). Here the CDR3 reads CASSQLPGTSSYNSPLHF. The CDR3, as DNA: TGTGCCAGCAGCCAACTTCCAGGCACTAGCTCCTATAATTCACCCCTCCACTTT.

This chain connects TRBV27 to TRBJ2-1; D possibly corresponds to TRBD2 (6 bases). CDR1 and CDR2 (germline): MNHEY, SMNVEV (reference sequence). CDR3 length equals 14 residues. Trimming took 2 bases from V and 5 from J, leaving 10 bases between them. The CDR3, as DNA: TGTGCCAGCAGTTTAGCCCTAGCGAACAATGAGCAGTTCTTC. This translates into CASSLALANNEQFF.

Details on this clone: This specimen includes other DNA sequences encoding the same CDR3. The chain uses TRBV6-5 and TRBJ2-3, with a weak D call TRBD2 (6 bases). Germline CDR1 reads MNHEY; CDR2 reads SVGAGI. The V end lost 0 bases, the J end lost 3 bases, and 7 bases lay between the germline ends. The CDR3 has 14 residues. Here the CDR3 DNA reads TGTGCCAGCAGTTACTCGGGGGGAACAGATACGCAGTATTTT. The encoded protein is CASSYSGGTDTQYF.

The gene calls are TRBV2 and TRBJ1-2; tentatively, D is TRBD1 (5 bases). Germline V gene lookup returns CDR1 SNHLY and CDR2 FYNNEI. Trimming took 5 bases from V and 5 from J, leaving 15 bases between them. This CDR3 has 14 residues. The CDR3 reads CASSNRGVNYGYTF. In DNA, the CDR3 is TGTGCCAGCAGTAACCGGGGGGTAAATTATGGCTACACCTTC.

The chain joins TRBV3-1 (or the pseudogene TRBV3-2) to TRBJ1-1; TRBD1 might be the D (5 bases). V lost 3 bases to trimming and J lost 1 base, with 6 bases between them. Germline V lookup: CDR1 LGHDT, CDR2 YNNKEL (reference sequence). This CDR3 comprises 13 residues. CDR3 nucleotide sequence: TGTGCCAGCAGCCACGGACAGAACACTGAAGCTTTCTTT. This codes for CASSHGQNTEAFF.

The rearrangement links TRBV19 to TRBJ1-3, with D unresolved. The length of the CDR3 is 15 residues. V was clipped by 4 bases and J by 8 bases, with 18 bases between them. CDR1 is LNHDA, CDR2 SQIVND, per germline (reference sequence). The DNA of the CDR3 is TGTGCCAGTAGTAATCCAGGTTCCCCCGGGGACACCATATATTTT. Residues: CASSNPGSPGDTIYF.

The V gene is TRBV5-1, the J gene TRBJ2-7; D gene unclear. From germline, CDR1 is SGHRS and CDR2 YFSETQ. CDR3 length: 13 amino acids. The V end lost 10 bases, the J end lost 3 bases, and 17 bases lay between the germline ends. CDR3 coding DNA: TGCGCCCGACTTTCGCCCTGGTGCTACGAGCAGTACTTC. Its translation: CARLSPWCYEQYF.

The chain is built from TRBV9 and TRBJ2-5; the match to TRBD1 covers 8 bases. The CDR3 consists of 13 residues. In germline, CDR1 is SGDLS, CDR2 YYNGEE. Trimming at V came to 3 bases and at J to 3 bases, leaving 1 base not matched to a gene. The CDR3 loop is CASSETGEETQYF. Written as DNA, the CDR3 is TGTGCCAGCAGCGAGACAGGGGAAGAGACCCAGTACTTC.

This chain joins TRBV4-1 and TRBJ1-6; D is ambiguous. Germline CDR1 MGHRA, CDR2 YSYEKL. Trimming left V 4 bases short and J 7 bases short, with 20 bases between. This CDR3 comprises 17 residues. The CDR3 nucleotides read TGCGCCAGCAGCCGCACCAAGGCCCGCTCCGGGAATTCACCCCTCCACTTT. It is translated as CASSRTKARSGNSPLHF.

The rearrangement joins TRBV6-1 to TRBJ1-5; D is uncertain. The germline V and J ends were trimmed by 3 bases and 6 bases, with 15 bases remaining between them. This CDR3 is 15 amino acids long. Germline CDR1 MNHNS, CDR2 SASEGT. CDR3 bases: TGTGCCAGCAGTGAGCGGACTCCGGGCGGTCAGCCCCAGCATTTT. Its protein product is CASSERTPGGQPQHF.

The V and J genes are TRBV6-1 and TRBJ2-1; 9 bases agree with TRBD2. CDR1 is MNHNS, CDR2 SASEGT, per germline. Unmatched junction bases numbered 4, after V lost 0 bases and J lost 4 bases. The CDR3 is 16 amino acids. The DNA for the CDR3 is TGTGCCAGCAGTGAAGCAAGCGGGGGGCTTTACAATGAGCAGTTCTTC. Its translation: CASSEASGGLYNEQFF.

The chain uses TRBV6-5 and TRBJ2-7; 11 positions agree with TRBD2. The germline V gene has CDR1 MNHEY and CDR2 SVGAGI. The ends lost 6 bases at V and 2 bases at J; junction bases unmatched: 6. The CDR3 covers 15 residues. The CDR3 here is CASSLAGGPTYEQYF. In DNA form, the CDR3 reads TGTGCCAGCAGCCTAGCGGGGGGACCTACCTACGAGCAGTACTTC.

The V and J genes are TRBV18 and TRBJ2-2; TRBD1 matches at 10 bases. The CDR3 consists of 22 residues. The trim removed 2 bases at V and 5 bases at J, leaving 23 bases unmatched. Germline CDR1 KGHSH, CDR2 LQKENI. CDR3 bases: TGTGCCAGCTCACCAACCATACGGGCCTTCATAAGACAGGGGGCGCGGACCGGGGAGCTGTTTTTT. This encodes CASSPTIRAFIRQGARTGELFF.